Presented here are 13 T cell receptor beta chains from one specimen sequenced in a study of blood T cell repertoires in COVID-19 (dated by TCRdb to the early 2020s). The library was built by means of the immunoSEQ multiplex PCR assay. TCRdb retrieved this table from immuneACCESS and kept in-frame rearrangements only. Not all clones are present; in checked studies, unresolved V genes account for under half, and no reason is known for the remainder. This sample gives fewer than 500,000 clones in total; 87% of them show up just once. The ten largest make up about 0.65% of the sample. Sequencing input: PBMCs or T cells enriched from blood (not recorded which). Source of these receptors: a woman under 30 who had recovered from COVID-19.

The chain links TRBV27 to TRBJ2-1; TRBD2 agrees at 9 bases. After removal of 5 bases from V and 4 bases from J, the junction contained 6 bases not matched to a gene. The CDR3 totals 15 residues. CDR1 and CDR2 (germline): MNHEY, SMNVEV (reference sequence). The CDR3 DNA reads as TGTGCCAGCAGTGAGAGACTAGCGGAATACAATGAGCAGTTCTTC. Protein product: CASSERLAEYNEQFF.

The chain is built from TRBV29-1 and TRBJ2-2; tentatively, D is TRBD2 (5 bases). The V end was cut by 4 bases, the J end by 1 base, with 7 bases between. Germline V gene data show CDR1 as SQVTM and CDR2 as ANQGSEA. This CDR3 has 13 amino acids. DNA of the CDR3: TGCAGCGTTGGGGCGGGGAACACCGGGGAGCTGTTTTTT. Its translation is CSVGAGNTGELFF.

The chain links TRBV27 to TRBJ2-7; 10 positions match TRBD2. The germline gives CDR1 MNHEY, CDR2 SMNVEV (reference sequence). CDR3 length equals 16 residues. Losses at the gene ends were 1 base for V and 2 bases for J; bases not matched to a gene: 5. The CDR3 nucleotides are TGTGCCAGCAGTTTATTCAGGCTAGCGGGGGCCTACGAGCAGTACTTC. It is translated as CASSLFRLAGAYEQYF.

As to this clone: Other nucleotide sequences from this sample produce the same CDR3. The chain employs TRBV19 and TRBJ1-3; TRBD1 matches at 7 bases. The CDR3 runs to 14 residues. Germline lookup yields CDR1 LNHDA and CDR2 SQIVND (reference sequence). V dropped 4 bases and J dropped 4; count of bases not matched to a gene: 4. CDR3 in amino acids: CASSTDRIGNTIYF. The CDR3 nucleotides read TGTGCCAGTAGTACGGACAGGATCGGAAACACCATATATTTT.

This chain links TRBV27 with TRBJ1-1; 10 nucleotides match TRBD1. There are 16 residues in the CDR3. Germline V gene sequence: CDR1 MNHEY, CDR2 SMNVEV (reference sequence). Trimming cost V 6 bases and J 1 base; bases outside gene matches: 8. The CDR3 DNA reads TGTGCCAGCAGCCCGGACAGGGGGTGGGGGAACACTGAAGCTTTCTTT. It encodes CASSPDRGWGNTEAFF.

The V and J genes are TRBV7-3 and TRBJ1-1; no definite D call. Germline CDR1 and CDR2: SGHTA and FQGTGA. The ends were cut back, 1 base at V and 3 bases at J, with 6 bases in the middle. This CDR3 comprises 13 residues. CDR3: CASSLNGDTEAFF. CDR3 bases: TGTGCCAGCAGCTTAAACGGGGACACTGAAGCTTTCTTT.

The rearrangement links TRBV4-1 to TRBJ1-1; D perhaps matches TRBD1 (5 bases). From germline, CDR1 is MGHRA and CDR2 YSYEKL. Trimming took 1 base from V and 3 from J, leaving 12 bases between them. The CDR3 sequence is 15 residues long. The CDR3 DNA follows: TGCGCCAGCAGCCAAGGCCAGGGTGGGGACACTGAAGCTTTCTTT. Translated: CASSQGQGGDTEAFF.

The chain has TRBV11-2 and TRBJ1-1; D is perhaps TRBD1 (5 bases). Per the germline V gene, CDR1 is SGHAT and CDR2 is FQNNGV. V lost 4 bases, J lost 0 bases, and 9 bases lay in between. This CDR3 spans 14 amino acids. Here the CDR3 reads CASSSRDLNTEAFF. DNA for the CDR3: TGTGCCAGCAGCTCCAGGGACTTGAACACTGAAGCTTTCTTT.

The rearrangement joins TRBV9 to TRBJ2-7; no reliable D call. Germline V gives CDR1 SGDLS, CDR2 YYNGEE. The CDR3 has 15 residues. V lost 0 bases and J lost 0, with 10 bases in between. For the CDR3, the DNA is TGTGCCAGCAGCGTAGTATGGGCCCACTCCTACGAGCAGTACTTC. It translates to CASSVVWAHSYEQYF.

CDR3 coding DNA: TGTGCCAGCAGTTACGGGACATCCAATGGCTACACCTTC. It yields the protein CASSYGTSNGYTF. This chain links TRBV6-6 with TRBJ1-2; tentatively, D is TRBD1 (6 bases). Trimming took off 2 bases at V and 6 bases at J, with 10 bases between the two ends. Germline loops: CDR1 MNHNY, CDR2 SVGAGI (reference sequence). CDR3 size: 13 residues.

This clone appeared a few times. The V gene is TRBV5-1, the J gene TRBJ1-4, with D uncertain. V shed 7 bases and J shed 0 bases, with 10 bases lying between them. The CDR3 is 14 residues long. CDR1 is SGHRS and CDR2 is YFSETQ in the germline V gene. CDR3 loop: CASGPASTNEKLFF. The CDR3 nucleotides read TGCGCCAGCGGCCCCGCCTCAACTAATGAAAAACTGTTTTTT.

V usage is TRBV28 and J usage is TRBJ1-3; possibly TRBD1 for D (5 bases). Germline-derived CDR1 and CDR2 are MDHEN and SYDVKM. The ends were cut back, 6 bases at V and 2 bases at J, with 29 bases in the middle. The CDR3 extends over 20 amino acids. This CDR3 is CASRSRPGRPRRGTGNTIYF. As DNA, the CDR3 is TGTGCCAGCAGATCGCGGCCAGGCAGGCCGAGGCGGGGGACTGGAAACACCATATATTTT.

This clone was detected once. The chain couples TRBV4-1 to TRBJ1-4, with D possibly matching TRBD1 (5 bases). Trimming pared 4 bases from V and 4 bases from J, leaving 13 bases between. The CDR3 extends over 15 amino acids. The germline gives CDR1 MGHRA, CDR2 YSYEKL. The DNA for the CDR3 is TGCGCCAGCAGCCCCTTCGGGGGTTTTAATGAAAAACTGTTTTTT. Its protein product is CASSPFGGFNEKLFF.